The clone carrying this T cell receptor (beta chain) was detected ten times or more. Individually, TCR cDNA molecules were each labelled with a unique molecular identifier. MiXCR, applied by TCRdb to the 5' RACE reads, yields one record per CDR3 protein. The sample lists roughly 70,000 distinct CDR3 sequences; approximately 8.9% were seen once. The data are from a study of spatial heterogeneity in lung cancer. Study-wide background: In cases with available follow-up PBMC samples, these were sequenced at a median of around 2 years after resection. Among detected sequences, beta-chain ones consistently exceeded alpha-chain ones in number.

Sample time point: blood at routine non-recurrence follow-up after resection. This CDR3 has 13 amino acids. V shed 10 bases and J 2 bases; nucleotides not matched to a gene: 7. This clonotype originated in a female donor with early-stage non-small cell lung cancer. The V gene is TRBV12-3 or TRBV12-4, the J gene TRBJ2-7; TRBD2 matches 8 bases. Source: PBMCs, taken at follow-up. The CDR3: CATRLAGTYEQYF. The CDR3 nucleotides read TGTGCCACCCGTTTAGCGGGAACCTACGAGCAGTACTTC.